This TCR beta chain is drawn from a study of cytomegalovirus exposure and HLA in healthy donors. Overall study context: Within the Caucasian-associated ancestry cluster were around four fifths of the approximately 400 genotyped donors. General study points: Earlier analysis looked at TCR beta V segments, and most were productive about 90% or about 30% of the time.

60 Vbeta and 13 Jbeta primers were used in PCR. Repertoires were generated with immunoSEQ multiplex PCR, while TCRdb's copy carries only in-frame clones and drops some. The sample records roughly 170,000 clones, 81% being singletons. V lost 5 bases and J lost 5; bases outside the gene matches: 15. Germline values: CDR1 MNHEY, CDR2 SMNVEV (reference sequence). The CDR3 runs to 17 residues. With regard to this clone: Antigen unknown.

The material sequenced was PBMCs. The chain couples TRBV27 to TRBJ1-5, with 7 bases that match TRBD1. This sequence was found in a woman aged 30 to 39 in good health and CMV-seronegative. This chain's CDR3 is CASSVGGAGGFYQPQHF. CDR3 coding DNA: TGTGCCAGCAGTGTAGGGGGCGCAGGAGGATTTTATCAGCCCCAGCATTTT.